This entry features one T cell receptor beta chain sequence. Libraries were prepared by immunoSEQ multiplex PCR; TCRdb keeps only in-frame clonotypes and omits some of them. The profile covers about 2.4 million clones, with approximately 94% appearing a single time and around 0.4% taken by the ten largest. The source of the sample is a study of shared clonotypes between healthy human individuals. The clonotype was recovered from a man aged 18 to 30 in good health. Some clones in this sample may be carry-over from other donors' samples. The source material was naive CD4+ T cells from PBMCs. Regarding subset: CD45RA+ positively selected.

The CDR3 sequence is CASSDVRQTNTGELFF. The CDR3 DNA reads TGCGCCAGCAGTGATGTGCGACAGACGAACACCGGGGAGCTGTTTTTT. V and J are TRBV10-2 and TRBJ2-2; tentatively, D is TRBD1 (5 bases). Germline V gives CDR1 WSHSY, CDR2 SAAADI. This CDR3 has 16 residues. The V end lost 3 bases, the J end lost 0 bases, and 11 bases lay between the germline ends.